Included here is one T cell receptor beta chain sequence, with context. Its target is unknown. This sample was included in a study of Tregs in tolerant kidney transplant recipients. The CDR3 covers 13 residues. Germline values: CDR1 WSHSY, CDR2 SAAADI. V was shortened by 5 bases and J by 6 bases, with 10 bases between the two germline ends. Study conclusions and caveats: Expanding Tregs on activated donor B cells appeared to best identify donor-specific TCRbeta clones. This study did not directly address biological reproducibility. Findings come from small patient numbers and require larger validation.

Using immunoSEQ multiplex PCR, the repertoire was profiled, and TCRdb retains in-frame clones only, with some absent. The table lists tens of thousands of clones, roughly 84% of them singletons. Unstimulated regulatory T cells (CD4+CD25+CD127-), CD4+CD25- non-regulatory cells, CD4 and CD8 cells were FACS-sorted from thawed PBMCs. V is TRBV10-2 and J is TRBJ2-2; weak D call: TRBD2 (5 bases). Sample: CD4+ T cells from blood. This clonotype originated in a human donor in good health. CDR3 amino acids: CASSSSSAGELFF. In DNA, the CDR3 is TGCGCCAGCAGTAGTAGTAGCGCCGGGGAGCTGTTTTTT.